The subject of this entry is one T cell receptor (beta chain). The sample originates from a study of T cell changes during pregnancy in multiple sclerosis. Measured with immunoSEQ multiplex PCR; TCRdb has only the in-frame clones, and not every one. The repertoire includes fewer than 90,000 clones, around 94% of them detected once, and roughly 1.7% sits in the top ten. Unmatched junction bases numbered 2, after V lost 0 bases and J lost 6 bases. Germline assignment: CDR1 SEHNR and CDR2 FQNEAQ (reference sequence). There are 14 residues in the CDR3. The source material was peripheral blood, sampled after pregnancy. This sequence originates from a female donor in good health, enrolled as a control in a pregnancy study. The rearrangement uses TRBV7-9 and TRBJ1-5; 7 bases map to TRBD1. Here the CDR3 reads CASSLAGGGQPQHF. The DNA of the CDR3 is TGTGCCAGCAGCTTAGCAGGGGGCGGTCAGCCCCAGCATTTT.